This TCR beta chain was identified during a study of cytomegalovirus exposure and HLA in healthy donors. As to this clone: Its target is unknown.

The CDR3 runs 15 residues. The V end lost 2 bases, the J end lost 2 bases, and 15 bases lay between the germline ends. CDR1 is SQVTM and CDR2 is ANQGSEA in the germline V gene. The PCR was carried out with 60 Vbeta primers and 13 Jbeta primers. Profiled with immunoSEQ multiplex PCR; TCRdb holds only in-frame clones, not every one. The top ten clones hold 7% to 9% of a sample with about 98,000 clones, roughly 82% of them seen once. Overall study findings and caveats: CMV antigen specificity was confirmed in vitro for a few CMV-associated chains. Earlier analysis found most TCR beta V segments productive about 87% or about 30% of the time. Later analysis associated a missense DCLRE1C variant with TCR beta V- and J-gene trimming.

This sequence joins TRBV29-1 and TRBJ2-5, with TRBD2 as a possible D gene (6 bases). This TCR was sampled from a human donor in good health. Sequencing was done on a sample of PBMCs. CDR3 residues: CSVEKAGGKQETQYF. The CDR3 bases are TGCAGCGTTGAAAAGGCTGGCGGGAAGCAAGAGACCCAGTACTTC.